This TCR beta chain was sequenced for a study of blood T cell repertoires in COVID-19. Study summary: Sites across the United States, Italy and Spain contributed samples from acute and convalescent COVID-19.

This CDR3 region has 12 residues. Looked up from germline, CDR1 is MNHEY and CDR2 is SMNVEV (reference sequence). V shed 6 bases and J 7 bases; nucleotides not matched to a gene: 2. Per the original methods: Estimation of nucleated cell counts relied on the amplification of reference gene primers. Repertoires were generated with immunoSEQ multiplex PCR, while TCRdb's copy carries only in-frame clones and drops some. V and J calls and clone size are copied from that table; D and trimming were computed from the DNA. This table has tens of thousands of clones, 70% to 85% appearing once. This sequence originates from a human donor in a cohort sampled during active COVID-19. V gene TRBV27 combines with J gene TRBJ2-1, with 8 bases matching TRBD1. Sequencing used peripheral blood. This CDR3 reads CASSRTGNEQFF. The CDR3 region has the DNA TGTGCCAGCAGCCGGACAGGGAATGAGCAGTTCTTC.